This entry lists 19 T cell receptor beta chains sequenced from one sample in a study of T cells in Graves' hyperthyroidism and ophthalmopathy. Template material for amplifying TCR beta CDR3 regions consisted of RNA transcripts. During a first-round RT-PCR of the TCR CDR3, the HTBI primer set was used. TCRdb called the multiplex PCR reads again in MiXCR, with one record for every CDR3 protein. The repertoire holds 300,000 to 350,000 distinct CDR3 sequences, with over 15% as singletons. What was sequenced was blood. These receptors were collected from a woman in her 40s with Graves' ophthalmopathy.

This clonotype was seen many times. The rearrangement joins TRBV7-2 to TRBJ1-5; D gene unclear. The CDR3 contains 15 residues. Trimming stripped 1 base from V and 2 bases from J, with 9 bases between. Looked up from germline, CDR1 is SGHTA and CDR2 is FQGNSA. The CDR3 nucleotides read TGTGCCAGCAGCTTAGAGGGTTACGGCAATCAGCCCCAGCATTTT. Its translation is CASSLEGYGNQPQHF.

Many counts were recorded for this clonotype. This chain uses TRBV30 with TRBJ2-2; 7 bases line up with TRBD1. CDR3 length: 14 residues. With 2 bases clipped from V and 7 bases from J, the junction kept 7 bases outside the gene matches. CDR1 is GTSNPN, CDR2 SVGIG, per germline (reference sequence). DNA of the CDR3: TGTGCCTGGAGTACCTACAGGGGCGGCGGGGAGCTGTTTTTT. The encoded protein is CAWSTYRGGGELFF. The full variable domain, with the rest looked up from reference TRBV30 and TRBJ2-2, is SQTIHQWPATLVQPVGSPLSLECTVEGTSNPNLYWYRQAAGRGLQLLFYSVGIGQISSEVPQNLSASRPQDRQFILSSKKLLLSDSGFYLCAWSTYRGGGELFFGEGSRLTVL.

The chain recombines TRBV24-1 with TRBJ2-5; D perhaps matches TRBD1 (6 bases). The CDR3 has 14 amino acids. The germline V gene encodes CDR1 KGHDR and CDR2 SFDVKD. Trimming removed 7 bases at V and 0 bases at J, with 11 bases between. In DNA, the CDR3 is TGTGCCACCAGGGGGGCAGGCAACCAAGAGACCCAGTACTTC. It specifies CATRGAGNQETQYF.

This clonotype showed up many times. This chain connects TRBV28 to TRBJ1-5; possibly TRBD1 for D (6 bases). CDR3 length equals 15 residues. From germline, CDR1 is MDHEN and CDR2 SYDVKM. The ends were cut back, 6 bases at V and 7 bases at J, with 19 bases in the middle. CDR3 nucleotide sequence: TGTGCCAGCAGCCTGTCACCAGGGGCTGTACAGCCCCAGCATTTT. It specifies CASSLSPGAVQPQHF.

This clonotype appeared many times. The J gene is TRBJ1-1, the V gene TRBV28, with 7 bases that match TRBD1. CDR1 and CDR2 (germline): MDHEN, SYDVKM. This CDR3 contains 14 residues. The V and J ends lost 2 bases and 5 bases, in that order; junction bases with no gene match: 5. This CDR3 reads CASSLGLRGTEAFF. Here the CDR3 DNA reads TGTGCCAGCAGTTTAGGTCTCAGGGGGACTGAAGCTTTCTTT.

This clonotype was seen at least ten times. The V and J genes are TRBV19 and TRBJ2-5; D might be TRBD1 (6 bases). Trimming left V 3 bases short and J 0 bases short, with 8 bases between. This CDR3 has 14 amino acids. CDR1 and CDR2 (germline): LNHDA, SQIVND (reference sequence). The CDR3 reads CASSIGQYQETQYF. CDR3 nucleotides: TGTGCCAGTAGTATTGGACAGTACCAAGAGACCCAGTACTTC. Full variable domain (rest looked up from reference TRBV19 and TRBJ2-5): DGGITQSPKYLFRKEGQNVTLSCEQNLNHDAMYWYRQDPGQGLRLIYYSQIVNDFQKGDIAEGYSVSREKKESFPLTVTSAQKNPTAFYLCASSIGQYQETQYFGPGTRLLVL.

DNA of the CDR3: TGTGCCAGCAGTTTACGGGGGGCGCGCTCCTACGAGCAGTACTTC. It is translated as CASSLRGARSYEQYF. The V and J genes are TRBV28 and TRBJ2-7; a weak D match, TRBD2 (7 bases). Germline V gene data show CDR1 as MDHEN and CDR2 as SYDVKM. Deletions cut 2 bases from V and 0 bases from J, with 11 bases between. There are 15 residues in the CDR3.

This clonotype was found many times. The V and J genes are TRBV11-2 and TRBJ2-4; 10 nucleotides line up with TRBD2. This CDR3 has 14 residues. Per the germline V gene, CDR1 is SGHAT and CDR2 is FQNNGV. V trimming: 5 bases; J trimming: 7 bases; junction bases outside the gene matches: 5. The CDR3 DNA follows: TGTGCCAGCAGCCCACTAGCGGGACGGAACATTCAGTACTTC. Encoded protein: CASSPLAGRNIQYF.

This clonotype was seen repeatedly, ten times or more. The chain couples TRBV11-3 to TRBJ1-1; D is unclear. This CDR3 is built from 13 residues. Germline values: CDR1 SGHNT, CDR2 YENEEA. The V end lost 4 bases, the J end lost 3 bases, and 9 bases lay between the germline ends. The CDR3 protein is CASSSSWDTEAFF. As DNA, the CDR3 is TGTGCCAGCAGCTCCAGCTGGGACACTGAAGCTTTCTTT.

The rearrangement uses TRBV11-3 and TRBJ2-7; D is undetermined. The CDR3 sequence is 13 residues long. V lost 1 base to trimming and J lost 3 bases, with 7 bases between them. Germline lookup yields CDR1 SGHNT and CDR2 YENEEA. CDR3 amino acids: CASSLALLYEQYF. CDR3 nucleotide sequence: TGTGCCAGCAGCTTAGCGTTACTCTACGAGCAGTACTTC.

This rearrangement joins TRBV5-1 to TRBJ2-5, with TRBD2 matching 13 bases. Germline V CDR1 and CDR2: SGHRS, YFSETQ. The J segment lost 3 bases and the V segment lost 5 bases, leaving 13 bases of the junction unmatched. CDR3 length: 18 residues. The CDR3 DNA reads as TGCGCCAGCAGGGAGGTCAGCAGGGGGACTAGCGGGAAAGAGACCCAGTACTTC. Translated, it gives CASREVSRGTSGKETQYF.

V usage is TRBV30 and J usage is TRBJ2-7; D gene ambiguous. Germline V CDR1 and CDR2: GTSNPN, SVGIG (reference sequence). The CDR3 covers 11 residues. V was clipped by 3 bases and J by 3 bases, with 6 bases between them. Here the CDR3 DNA reads TGTGCCTGGAGGAGTAACTACGAGCAGTACTTC. Encoded protein: CAWRSNYEQYF.

This clonotype was seen many times. The chain combines TRBV29-1 with TRBJ1-5; TRBD1 is a possible D gene (5 bases). Germline CDR1 SQVTM, CDR2 ANQGSEA. The CDR3 has 13 amino acids. The V end lost 6 bases, the J end lost 5 bases, and 14 bases lay between the germline ends. The CDR3 here is CSVSDGTDQPQHF. CDR3 in DNA: TGCAGCGTCTCGGACGGGACCGATCAGCCCCAGCATTTT.

This clonotype has a count of ten or more. The chain recombines TRBV12-3 or TRBV12-4 with TRBJ1-1; possible D gene TRBD1, 5 bases. V was clipped by 3 bases and J by 6 bases, with 14 bases between them. The CDR3 is made up of 14 amino acids. CDR3 in amino acids: CASSFSGPFAEAFF. The DNA for the CDR3 is TGTGCCAGCAGTTTCTCGGGGCCCTTCGCTGAAGCTTTCTTT.

The genes are TRBV5-6 and TRBJ2-6, with unresolved D. The CDR3 has 15 residues. Trimming cost V 4 bases and J 3 bases, with 11 bases left between them. The germline V gene has CDR1 SGHDT and CDR2 YYEEEE. The CDR3 sequence: CASSSWVGGANVLTF. Here the CDR3 DNA reads TGTGCCAGCAGCAGCTGGGTTGGTGGGGCCAACGTCCTGACTTTC.

This clonotype was observed at least ten times. This rearrangement joins TRBV11-2 to TRBJ1-1, with 7 bases identical to TRBD1. The trim removed 5 bases at V and 6 bases at J, leaving 12 bases unmatched. CDR1 and CDR2 from the germline V gene are SGHAT and FQNNGV. The CDR3 has 15 residues. The CDR3 region is CASSALQGRVSEAFF. CDR3 DNA sequence: TGTGCCAGCAGCGCCTTACAGGGGCGTGTTTCTGAAGCTTTCTTT.

This clonotype has a count of ten or more. This chain connects TRBV5-5 to TRBJ2-2; TRBD1 matches 9 bases. The CDR3 extends over 15 amino acids. J was trimmed by 5 bases and V by 5 bases; bases with no gene match: 7. The germline V gene encodes CDR1 SGHKS and CDR2 YYEKEE (reference sequence). In DNA form, the CDR3 reads TGTGCCAGCAGGTATACAGGGGGCTGGACCGGGGAGCTGTTTTTT. Protein product: CASRYTGGWTGELFF.

This clonotype was seen repeatedly, ten times or more. V gene TRBV4-2 combines with J gene TRBJ1-5, with D hard to call. This CDR3 is built from 15 residues. CDR1 and CDR2 from the germline V gene are LGHNA and YNFKEQ. Trimming removed 1 base at V and 4 bases at J, with 11 bases between. The CDR3 DNA sequence: TGTGCCAGCAGCCAAGGCACAAAACTTAATCAGCCCCAGCATTTT. Translation gives CASSQGTKLNQPQHF.

This clonotype has ten or more counts. An end of the junction does not agree with germline; a read error may underlie this. V and J are TRBV7-7 and TRBJ2-5; D is undetermined. The V gene's germline CDR1 is SSHAT and CDR2 FNYEAQ (reference sequence). The length of the CDR3 is 13 residues. The CDR3 region has the DNA TGTGCTAGCAGCTTAGATAGGAGAGAGACCCAGTACTTC. It is translated as CASSLDRRETQYF.